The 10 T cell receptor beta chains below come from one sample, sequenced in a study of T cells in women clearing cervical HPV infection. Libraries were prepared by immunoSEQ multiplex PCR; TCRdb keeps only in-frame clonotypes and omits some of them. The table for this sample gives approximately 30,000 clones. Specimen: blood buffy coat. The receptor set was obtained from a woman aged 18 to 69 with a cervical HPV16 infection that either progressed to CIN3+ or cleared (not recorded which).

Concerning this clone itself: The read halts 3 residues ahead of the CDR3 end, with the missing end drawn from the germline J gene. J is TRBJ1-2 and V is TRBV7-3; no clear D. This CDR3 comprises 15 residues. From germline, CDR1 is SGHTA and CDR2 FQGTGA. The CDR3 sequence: CASSLGGAGDPAYTF. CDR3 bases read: TGTGCCAGCAGCTTAGGAGGCGCGGGAGATCCTGCC.

Incomplete CDR3 DNA: TGTGCCTGGAGTTACATTAGCGGCTCCTACGAC. Its protein product is CAWSYISGSYD. The complete CDR3 sequence is CAWSYISGSYDYTF. The chain combines TRBV30 with TRBJ1-2, with D unclear. The observed sequence ends 3 residues before the CDR3 terminus, with the missing tail filled in from the germline J gene. The germline V gene encodes CDR1 GTSNPN and CDR2 SVGIG (reference sequence). CDR3 length: 14 amino acids.

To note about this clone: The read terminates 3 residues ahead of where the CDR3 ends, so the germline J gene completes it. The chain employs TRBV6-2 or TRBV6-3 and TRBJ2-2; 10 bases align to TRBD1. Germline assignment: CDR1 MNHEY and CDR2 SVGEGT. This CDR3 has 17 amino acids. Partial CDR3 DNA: TGTGCCAGCAGATTGACAGGGGGCGCATCTGGGGCCAACGTG. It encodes CASRLTGGASGANV. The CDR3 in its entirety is CASRLTGGASGANVLFF.

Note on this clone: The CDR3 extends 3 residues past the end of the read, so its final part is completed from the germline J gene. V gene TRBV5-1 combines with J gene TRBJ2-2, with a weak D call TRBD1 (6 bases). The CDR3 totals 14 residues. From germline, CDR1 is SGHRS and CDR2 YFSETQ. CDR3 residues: CASSASGDDEKLFF. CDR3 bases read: TGCGCCAGCAGCGCCTCAGGGGATGATGAAAAG.

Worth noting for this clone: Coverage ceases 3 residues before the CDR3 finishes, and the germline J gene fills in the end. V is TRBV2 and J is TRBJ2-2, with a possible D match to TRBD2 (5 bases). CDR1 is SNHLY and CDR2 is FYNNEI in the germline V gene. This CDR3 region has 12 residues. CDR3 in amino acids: CASSVGDSPLFF. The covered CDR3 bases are TGTGCCAGCAGTGTCGGGGATTCACCG. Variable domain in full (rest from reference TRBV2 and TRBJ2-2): EPEVTQTPSHQVTQMGQEVILRCVPISNHLYFYWYRQILGQKVEFLVSFYNNEISEKSEIFDDQFSVERPDGSNFTLKIRSTKLEDSAMYFCASSVGDSPLFFGEGSRLTVL.

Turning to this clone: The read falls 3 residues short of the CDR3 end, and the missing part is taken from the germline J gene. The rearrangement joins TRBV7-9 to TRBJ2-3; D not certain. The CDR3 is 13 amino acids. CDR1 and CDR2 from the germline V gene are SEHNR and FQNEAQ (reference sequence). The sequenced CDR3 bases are TGTGCCAGCAGCTCGCAGAACCAAGAGACG. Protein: CASSSQNQET. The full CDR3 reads CASSSQNQETQYF.

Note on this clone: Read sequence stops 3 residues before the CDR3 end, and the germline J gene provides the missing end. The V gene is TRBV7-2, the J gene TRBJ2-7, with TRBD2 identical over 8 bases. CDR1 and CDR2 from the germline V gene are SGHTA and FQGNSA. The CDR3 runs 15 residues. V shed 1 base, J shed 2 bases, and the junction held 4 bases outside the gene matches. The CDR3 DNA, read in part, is TGTGCCAGCAGCTTAGGACTAGCGTTGACCTACGAG. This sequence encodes CASSLGLALTYE. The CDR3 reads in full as CASSLGLALTYEQYF.

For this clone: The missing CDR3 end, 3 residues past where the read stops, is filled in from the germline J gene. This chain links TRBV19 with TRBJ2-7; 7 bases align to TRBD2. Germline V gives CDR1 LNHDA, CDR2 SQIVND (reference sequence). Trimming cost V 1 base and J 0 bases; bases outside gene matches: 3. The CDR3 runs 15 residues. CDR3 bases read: TGTGCCAGTAGTATAGGGAGGGACTACTCCTACGAG. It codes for CASSIGRDYSYE. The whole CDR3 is CASSIGRDYSYEQYF.

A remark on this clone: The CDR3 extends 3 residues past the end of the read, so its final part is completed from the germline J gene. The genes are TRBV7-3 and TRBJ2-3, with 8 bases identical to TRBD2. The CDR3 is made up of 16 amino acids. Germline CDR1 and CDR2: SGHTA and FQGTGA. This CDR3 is CASSLSGGGYQETQYF. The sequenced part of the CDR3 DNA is TGTGCCAGCAGCTTAAGTGGCGGGGGGTACCAAGAGACG.

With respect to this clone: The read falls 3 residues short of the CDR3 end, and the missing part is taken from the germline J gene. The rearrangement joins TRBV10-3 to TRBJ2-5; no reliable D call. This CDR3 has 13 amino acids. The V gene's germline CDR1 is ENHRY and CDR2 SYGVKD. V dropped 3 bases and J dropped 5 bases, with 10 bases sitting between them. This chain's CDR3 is CAISDGSRETQYF. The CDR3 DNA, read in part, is TGTGCCATCAGTGATGGCTCGAGGGAGACC.